The clone carrying this T cell receptor (beta chain) was detected many times. Deletions cut 2 bases from V and 2 bases from J, with 6 bases between. Germline assignment: CDR1 MDHEN and CDR2 SYDVKM. The CDR3 runs 13 residues. The sample originates from a study of regulatory T cells in long-lasting Graves disease. Relying on iRepertoire HTBI primers and Arm-PCR of CDR3 regions, the team built TCR beta libraries. One entry per CDR3 protein results from TCRdb running MiXCR on the multiplex PCR reads. The profile shows 300,000 to 350,000 distinct CDR3 sequences, less than 20% of them singletons. Time point denoted: persistent/refractory GD, antithyroid drugs over 5 years with positive TRAb. PBMC RNA was the source of the TCR library.

The specimen was peripheral blood mononuclear cells (PBMCs), collected when the disease was refractory, from a patient treated with antithyroid drugs. The V gene is TRBV28, the J gene TRBJ1-1; D gene unclear. The clonotype originates from a female donor with Graves disease. CDR3 amino acids: CASSLIGNTEAFF. Written as DNA, the CDR3 is TGTGCCAGCAGTTTAATTGGAAACACTGAAGCTTTCTTT.